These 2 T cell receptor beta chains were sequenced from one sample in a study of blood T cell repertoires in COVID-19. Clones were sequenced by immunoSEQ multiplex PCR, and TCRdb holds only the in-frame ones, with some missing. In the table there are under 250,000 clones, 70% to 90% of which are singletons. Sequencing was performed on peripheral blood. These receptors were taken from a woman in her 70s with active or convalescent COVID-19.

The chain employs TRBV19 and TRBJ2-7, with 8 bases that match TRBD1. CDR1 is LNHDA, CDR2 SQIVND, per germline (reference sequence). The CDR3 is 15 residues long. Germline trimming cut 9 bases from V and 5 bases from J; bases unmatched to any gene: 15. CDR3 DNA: TGTGCCAGCACTGCCTCCGGAGGACAGGGCCACGAGCAGTACTTC. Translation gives CASTASGGQGHEQYF.

The CDR3 DNA is TGTGCCAGCACCAACCTCCTACAGGGGTATGGCTACACCTTC. Translation: CASTNLLQGYGYTF. The chain uses TRBV6-5 and TRBJ1-2, with 7 nucleotides matching TRBD1. V trimming: 7 bases; J trimming: 5 bases; junction bases outside the gene matches: 10. CDR3 length: 14 amino acids. In germline, CDR1 is MNHEY, CDR2 SVGAGI.